This T cell receptor (beta chain) was recovered during a study of cytomegalovirus exposure and HLA in healthy donors. PCR primers comprised 60 Vbeta and 13 Jbeta primers. Here immunoSEQ multiplex PCR was the method, and the copy in TCRdb shows in-frame clones only, minus some. The sample holds some 140,000 clones, 73% seen once. The CDR3 has 15 amino acids. Germline-derived CDR1 and CDR2 are MDHEN and SYDVKM. Trimming removed 6 bases from V and 4 bases from J, with 15 bases in between. The chain uses TRBV28 and TRBJ1-4, with a tentative D call TRBD1 (6 bases). Sequencing used PBMCs. The source is a woman aged 40 to 50 in good health and CMV-seronegative. Here the CDR3 DNA reads TGTGCCAGCAGCCCTCCAGGGGTGGGTAATGAAAAACTGTTTTTT. Protein sequence: CASSPPGVGNEKLFF.